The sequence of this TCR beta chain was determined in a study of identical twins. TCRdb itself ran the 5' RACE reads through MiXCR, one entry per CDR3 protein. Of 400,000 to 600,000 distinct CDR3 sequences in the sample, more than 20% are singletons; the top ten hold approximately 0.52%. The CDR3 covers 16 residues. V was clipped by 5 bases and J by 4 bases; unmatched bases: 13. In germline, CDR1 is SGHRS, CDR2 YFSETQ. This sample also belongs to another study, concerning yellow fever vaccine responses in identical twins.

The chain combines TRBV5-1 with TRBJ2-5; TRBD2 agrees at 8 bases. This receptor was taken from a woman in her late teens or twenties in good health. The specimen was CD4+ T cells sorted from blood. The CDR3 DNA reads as TGCGCCAGCAGTCCCACTAGCGGCCTCACGGGAGAGACCCAGTACTTC. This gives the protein CASSPTSGLTGETQYF.